This TCR beta chain derives from a study of PD-L1 blockade in urothelial cancer. About the study: T cells were recovered from blood samples at a median of 141,255.

The time point is: pretreatment peripheral blood. Each patient gave between 1 and 8 samples, pretreatment and on-treatment. Each PCR reaction had synthetic TCR analog templates spiked into it. Sequenced by immunoSEQ multiplex PCR; TCRdb stores in-frame clones only, minus some. The repertoire holds about 95,000 clones, with around 86% as singletons. This CDR3 region has 15 residues. The ends lost 6 bases at V and 2 bases at J; junction bases unmatched: 10. Per germline, CDR1 MNHEY and CDR2 SMNVEV (reference sequence). The source was PBMCs, collected around atezolizumab (anti-PD-L1) treatment. This sequence joins TRBV27 and TRBJ2-7; 7 bases fit TRBD2. The receptor's source is a man aged 55-75 years with urothelial cancer. The chain's CDR3 is CASRLTWEGAYEQYF. Written as DNA, the CDR3 is TGTGCCAGCAGGCTTACATGGGAGGGAGCCTACGAGCAGTACTTC.